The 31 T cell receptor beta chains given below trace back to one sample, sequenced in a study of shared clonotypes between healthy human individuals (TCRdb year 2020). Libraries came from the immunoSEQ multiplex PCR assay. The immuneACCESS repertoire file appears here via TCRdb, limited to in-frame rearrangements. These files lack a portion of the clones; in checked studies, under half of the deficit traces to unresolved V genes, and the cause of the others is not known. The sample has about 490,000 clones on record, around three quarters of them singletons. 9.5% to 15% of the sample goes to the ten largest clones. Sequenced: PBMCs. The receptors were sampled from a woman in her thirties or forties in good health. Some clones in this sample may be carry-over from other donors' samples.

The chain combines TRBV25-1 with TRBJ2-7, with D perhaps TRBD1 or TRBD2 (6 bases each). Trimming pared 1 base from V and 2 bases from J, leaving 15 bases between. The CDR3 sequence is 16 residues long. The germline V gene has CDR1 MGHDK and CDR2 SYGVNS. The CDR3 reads CASSELTGGSTYEQYF. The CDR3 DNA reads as TGTGCCAGCAGTGAATTGACAGGAGGGTCTACCTACGAGCAGTACTTC.

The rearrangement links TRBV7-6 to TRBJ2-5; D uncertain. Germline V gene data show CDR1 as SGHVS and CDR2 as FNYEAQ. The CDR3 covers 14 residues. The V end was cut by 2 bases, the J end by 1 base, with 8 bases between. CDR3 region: CASSLSVTQETQYF. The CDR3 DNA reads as TGTGCCAGCAGCTTATCGGTAACCCAAGAGACCCAGTACTTC.

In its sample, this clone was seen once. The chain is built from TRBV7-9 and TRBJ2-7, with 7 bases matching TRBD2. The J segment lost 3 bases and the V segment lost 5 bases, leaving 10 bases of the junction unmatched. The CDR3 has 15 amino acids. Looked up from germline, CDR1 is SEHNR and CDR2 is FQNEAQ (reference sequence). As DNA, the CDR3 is TGTGCCAGCAGCCGAGCTAGCGGAAACTTCTACGAGCAGTACTTC. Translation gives CASSRASGNFYEQYF.

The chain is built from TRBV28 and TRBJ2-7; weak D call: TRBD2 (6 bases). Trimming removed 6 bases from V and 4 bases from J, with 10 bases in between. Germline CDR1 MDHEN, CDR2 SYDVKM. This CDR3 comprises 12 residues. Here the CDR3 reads CASRGGIYEQYF. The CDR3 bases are TGTGCCAGCAGGGGAGGAATTTACGAGCAGTACTTC.

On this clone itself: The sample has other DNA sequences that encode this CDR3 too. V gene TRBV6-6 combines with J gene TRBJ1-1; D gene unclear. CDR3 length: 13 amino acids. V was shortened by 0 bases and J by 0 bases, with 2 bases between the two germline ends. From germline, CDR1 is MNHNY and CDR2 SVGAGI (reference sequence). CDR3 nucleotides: TGTGCCAGCAGTTACTCCTTGAACACTGAAGCTTTCTTT. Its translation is CASSYSLNTEAFF.

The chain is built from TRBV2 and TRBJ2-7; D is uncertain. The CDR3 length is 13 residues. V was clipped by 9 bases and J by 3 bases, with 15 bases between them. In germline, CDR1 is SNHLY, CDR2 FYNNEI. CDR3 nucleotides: TGTGCCAGTCGCGGTCGAAGCTTCTACGAGCAGTACTTC. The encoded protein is CASRGRSFYEQYF. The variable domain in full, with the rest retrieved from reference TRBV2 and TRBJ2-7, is EPEVTQTPSHQVTQMGQEVILRCVPISNHLYFYWYRQILGQKVEFLVSFYNNEISEKSEIFDDQFSVERPDGSNFTLKIRSTKLEDSAMYFCASRGRSFYEQYFGPGTRLTVT.

Here the CDR3 reads CASSFGPTEAFF. The CDR3 DNA reads TGTGCCAGCAGCTTCGGACCCACTGAAGCTTTCTTT. J is TRBJ1-1 and V is TRBV11-2; D is unclear. V was clipped by 3 bases and J by 4 bases, with 6 bases between them. From germline, CDR1 is SGHAT and CDR2 FQNNGV. This CDR3 comprises 12 residues.

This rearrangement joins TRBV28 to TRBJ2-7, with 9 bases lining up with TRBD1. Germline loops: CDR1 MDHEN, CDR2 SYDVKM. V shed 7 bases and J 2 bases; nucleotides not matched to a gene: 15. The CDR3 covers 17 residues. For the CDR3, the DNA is TGTGCCAGCACCGAAGATCAACCGGGACAGGGCGCCTACGAGCAGTACTTC. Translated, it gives CASTEDQPGQGAYEQYF.

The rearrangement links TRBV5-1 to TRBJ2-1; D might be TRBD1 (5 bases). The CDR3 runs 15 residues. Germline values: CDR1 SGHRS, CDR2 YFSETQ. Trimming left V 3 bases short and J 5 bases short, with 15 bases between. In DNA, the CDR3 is TGCGCCAGCAGCTCCAGGGTAGTGAAAAACAATGAGCAGTTCTTC. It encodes CASSSRVVKNNEQFF.

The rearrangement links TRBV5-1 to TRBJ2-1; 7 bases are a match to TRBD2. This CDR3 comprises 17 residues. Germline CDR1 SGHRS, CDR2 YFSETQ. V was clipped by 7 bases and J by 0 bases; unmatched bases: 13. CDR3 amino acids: CASSGWASGSSYNEQFF. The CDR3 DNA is TGCGCCAGCTCAGGTTGGGCTAGCGGCAGCTCCTACAATGAGCAGTTCTTC.

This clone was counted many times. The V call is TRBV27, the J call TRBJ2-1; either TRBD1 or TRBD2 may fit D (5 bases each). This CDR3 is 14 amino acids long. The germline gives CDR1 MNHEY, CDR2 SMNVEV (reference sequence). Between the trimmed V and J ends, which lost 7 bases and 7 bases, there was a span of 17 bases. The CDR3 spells CASTVAPGRNEQFF. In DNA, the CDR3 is TGTGCCAGCACCGTTGCCCCGGGGCGGAATGAGCAGTTCTTC.

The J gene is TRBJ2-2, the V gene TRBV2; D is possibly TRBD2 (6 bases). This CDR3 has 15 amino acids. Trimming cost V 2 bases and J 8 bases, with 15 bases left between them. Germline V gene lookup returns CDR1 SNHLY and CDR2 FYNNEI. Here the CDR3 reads CASSENRVAAGELFF. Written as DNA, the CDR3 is TGTGCCAGCAGTGAAAATCGAGTAGCGGCTGGGGAGCTGTTTTTT.

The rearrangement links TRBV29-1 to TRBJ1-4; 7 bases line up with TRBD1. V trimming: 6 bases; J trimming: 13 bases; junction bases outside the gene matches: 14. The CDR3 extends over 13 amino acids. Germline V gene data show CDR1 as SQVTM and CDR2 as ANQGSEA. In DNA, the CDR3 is TGCAGCGTAGCCGAGACAGGGCGTAGTAGACTGTTTTTT. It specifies CSVAETGRSRLFF.

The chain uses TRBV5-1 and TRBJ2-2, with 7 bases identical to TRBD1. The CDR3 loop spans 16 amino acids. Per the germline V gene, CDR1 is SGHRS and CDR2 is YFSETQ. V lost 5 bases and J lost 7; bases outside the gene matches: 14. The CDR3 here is CASRETGTDLYGELFF. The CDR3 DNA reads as TGCGCCAGCAGAGAAACTGGGACAGATCTCTACGGGGAGCTGTTTTTT.

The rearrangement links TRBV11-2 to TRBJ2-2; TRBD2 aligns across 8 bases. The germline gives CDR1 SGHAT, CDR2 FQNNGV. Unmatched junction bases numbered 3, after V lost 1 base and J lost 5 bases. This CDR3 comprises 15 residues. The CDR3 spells CASSLVTGGTGELFF. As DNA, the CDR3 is TGTGCCAGCAGCTTAGTCACGGGGGGGACCGGGGAGCTGTTTTTT. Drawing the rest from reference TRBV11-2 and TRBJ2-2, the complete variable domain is EAGVAQSPRYKIIEKRQSVAFWCNPISGHATLYWYQQILGQGPKLLIQFQNNGVVDDSQLPKDRFSAERLKGVDSTLKIQPAKLEDSAVYLCASSLVTGGTGELFFGEGSRLTVL.

As DNA, the CDR3 is TGTGCCAGCAGCTTAGCCGGGGGGGTTGAAGCTTTCTTT. Protein sequence: CASSLAGGVEAFF. This rearrangement joins TRBV7-2 to TRBJ1-1; D might be TRBD1 (5 bases). Germline loops: CDR1 SGHTA, CDR2 FQGNSA. This CDR3 comprises 13 residues. V dropped 0 bases and J dropped 7 bases, with 9 bases sitting between them. The full variable domain, completed using reference TRBV7-2 and TRBJ1-1, is GAGVSQSPSNKVTEKGKDVELRCDPISGHTALYWYRQSLGQGLEFLIYFQGNSAPDKSGLPSDRFSAERTGGSVSTLTIQRTQQEDSAVYLCASSLAGGVEAFFGQGTRLTVV.

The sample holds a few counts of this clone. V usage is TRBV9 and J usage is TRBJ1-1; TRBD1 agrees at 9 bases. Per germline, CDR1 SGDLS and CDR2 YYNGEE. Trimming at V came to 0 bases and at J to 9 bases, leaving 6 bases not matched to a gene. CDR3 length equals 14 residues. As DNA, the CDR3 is TGTGCCAGCAGCGTAGGGGACAGGGCATCAAAAGCTTTCTTT. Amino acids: CASSVGDRASKAFF.

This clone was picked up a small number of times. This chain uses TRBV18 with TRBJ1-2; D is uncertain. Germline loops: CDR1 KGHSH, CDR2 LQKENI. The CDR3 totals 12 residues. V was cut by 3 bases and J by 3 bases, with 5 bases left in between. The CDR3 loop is CASSPEDYGYTF. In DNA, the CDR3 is TGTGCCAGCTCACCGGAGGACTATGGCTACACCTTC.

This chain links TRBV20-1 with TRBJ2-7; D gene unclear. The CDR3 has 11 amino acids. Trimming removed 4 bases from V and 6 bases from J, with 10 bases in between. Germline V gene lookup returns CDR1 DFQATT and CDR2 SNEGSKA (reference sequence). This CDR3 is CSATDTLEQYF. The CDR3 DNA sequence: TGCAGTGCTACTGACACCCTCGAGCAGTACTTC.

CDR3 amino acids: CASSLGGGRTNEQYF. The CDR3 coding sequence is TGTGCCAGCAGCTTAGGGGGCGGGAGGACAAACGAGCAGTACTTC. The rearrangement links TRBV7-8 to TRBJ2-7; the match to TRBD2 covers 8 bases. Germline trimming cut 1 base from V and 5 bases from J; bases unmatched to any gene: 7. The CDR3 runs 15 residues. Germline V gene sequence: CDR1 SGHVS, CDR2 FQNEAQ.

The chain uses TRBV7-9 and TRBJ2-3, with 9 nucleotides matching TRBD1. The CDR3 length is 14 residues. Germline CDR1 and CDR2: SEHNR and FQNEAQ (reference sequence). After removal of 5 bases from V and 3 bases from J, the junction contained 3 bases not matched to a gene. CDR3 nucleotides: TGTGCCAGCAGCGTAGGACAGGGGACAGATACGCAGTATTTT. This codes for CASSVGQGTDTQYF.

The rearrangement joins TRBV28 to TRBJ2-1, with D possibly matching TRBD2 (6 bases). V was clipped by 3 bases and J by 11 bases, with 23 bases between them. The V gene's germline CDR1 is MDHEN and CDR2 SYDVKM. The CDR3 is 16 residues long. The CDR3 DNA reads TGTGCCAGCAGTTTCAGTCGGGGACTCCATCGATCCCAGCAGTTCTTC. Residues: CASSFSRGLHRSQQFF.

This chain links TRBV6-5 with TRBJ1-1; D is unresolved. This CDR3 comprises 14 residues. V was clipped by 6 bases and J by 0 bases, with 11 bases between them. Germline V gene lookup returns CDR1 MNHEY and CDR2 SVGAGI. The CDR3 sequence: CASSRAGMNTEAFF. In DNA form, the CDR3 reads TGTGCCAGCAGCCGGGCGGGGATGAACACTGAAGCTTTCTTT.

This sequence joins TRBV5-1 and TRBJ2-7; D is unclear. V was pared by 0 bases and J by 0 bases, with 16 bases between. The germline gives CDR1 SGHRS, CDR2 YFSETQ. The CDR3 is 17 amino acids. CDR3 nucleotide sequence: TGCGCCAGCAGCTTGGGTCCCACCGTTACGAGCTCCTACGAGCAGTACTTC. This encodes CASSLGPTVTSSYEQYF. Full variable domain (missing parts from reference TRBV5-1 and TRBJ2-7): KAGVTQTPRYLIKTRGQQVTLSCSPISGHRSVSWYQQTPGQGLQFLFEYFSETQRNKGNFPGRFSGRQFSNSRSEMNVSTLELGDSALYLCASSLGPTVTSSYEQYFGPGTRLTVT.

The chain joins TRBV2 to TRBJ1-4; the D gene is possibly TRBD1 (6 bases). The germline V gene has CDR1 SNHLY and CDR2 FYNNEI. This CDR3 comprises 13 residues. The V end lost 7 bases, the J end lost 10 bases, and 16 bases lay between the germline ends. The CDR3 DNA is TGTGCCAGCAACCCAGGGGAGATTCGAAAACTGTTTTTT. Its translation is CASNPGEIRKLFF.

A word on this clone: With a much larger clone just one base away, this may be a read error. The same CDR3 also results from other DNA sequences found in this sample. The CDR3 loop is CASSFSQETQYF. The CDR3 DNA follows: TGTGCCAGCAGCTTTTCCCAAGAGACCCAGTACTTC. The chain carries TRBV7-2 and TRBJ2-5; D is unresolved. The CDR3 is made up of 12 amino acids. Germline CDR1 SGHTA, CDR2 FQGNSA. The ends were cut back, 3 bases at V and 1 base at J, with 3 bases in the middle.

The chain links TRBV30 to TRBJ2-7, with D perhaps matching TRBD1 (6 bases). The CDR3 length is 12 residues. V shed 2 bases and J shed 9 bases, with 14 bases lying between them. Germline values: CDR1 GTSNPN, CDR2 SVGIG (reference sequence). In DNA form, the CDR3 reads TGTGCCTGGAGTCCCAGGGGCCCGTTGCAGTACTTC. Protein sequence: CAWSPRGPLQYF.

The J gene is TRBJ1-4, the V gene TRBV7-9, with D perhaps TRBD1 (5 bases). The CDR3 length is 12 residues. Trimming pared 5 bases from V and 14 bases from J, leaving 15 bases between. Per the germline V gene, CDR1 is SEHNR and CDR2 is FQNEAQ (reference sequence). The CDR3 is CASSPGGAELFF. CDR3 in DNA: TGTGCCAGCAGCCCTGGGGGAGCAGAGCTGTTTTTT.

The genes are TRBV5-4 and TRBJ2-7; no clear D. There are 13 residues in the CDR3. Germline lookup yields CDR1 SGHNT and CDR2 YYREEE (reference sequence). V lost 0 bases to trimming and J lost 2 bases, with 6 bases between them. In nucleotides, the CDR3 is TGTGCCAGCAGCTTGGGGGGTACCTACGAGCAGTACTTC. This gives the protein CASSLGGTYEQYF.

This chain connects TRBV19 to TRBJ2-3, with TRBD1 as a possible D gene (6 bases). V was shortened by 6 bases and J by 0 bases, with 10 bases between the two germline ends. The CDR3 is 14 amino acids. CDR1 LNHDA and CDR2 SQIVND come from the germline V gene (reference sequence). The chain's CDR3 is CASSARGSTDTQYF. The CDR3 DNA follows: TGTGCCAGTAGCGCGAGGGGGAGCACAGATACGCAGTATTTT.

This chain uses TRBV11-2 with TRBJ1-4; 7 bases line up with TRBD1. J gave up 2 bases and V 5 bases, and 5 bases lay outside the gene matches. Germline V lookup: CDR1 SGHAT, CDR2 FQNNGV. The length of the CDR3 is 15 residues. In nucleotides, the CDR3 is TGTGCCAGCAGCAAGACAGGGAGGACTAATGAAAAACTGTTTTTT. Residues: CASSKTGRTNEKLFF.